This T cell receptor beta chain originates from a study of CD8+ T cells in alopecia areata. Study information: Treatment of the treated patients consisted of oral tofacitinib, 5 to 10 mg twice daily. Overall study findings and caveats: While tofacitinib was given, many expanded lesional clones persisted in scalp and blood.

Regarding this clone: What it recognizes is unknown.

Treatment described: oral pan-JAK inhibitor, 5-10 mg twice daily. Researchers picked out CD4+ and CD8+ T cells from PBMCs by sorting. In germline, CDR1 is SQVTM, CDR2 ANQGSEA. The CDR3 sequence is 12 residues long. The ends were cut back, 7 bases at V and 11 bases at J, with 15 bases in the middle. It was cDNA, reverse transcribed from extracted RNA, that served as the sequencing template. Method: immunoSEQ multiplex PCR; TCRdb's copy keeps in-frame clones and lacks some. The repertoire has around 99,000 clones, about 83% of them found once; the top ten carry 20% to 25%. The clonotype was recovered from a human donor with alopecia areata. Source: CD8+ T cells sorted from blood, taken at week 24, from a patient treated with tofacitinib. This chain links TRBV29-1 with TRBJ2-6; TRBD1 or TRBD2 may be the D gene (6 bases each). The CDR3 region has the DNA TGCAGCGCAATGACAGGAGGGGACGTCCTGACTTTC. Translated, it gives CSAMTGGDVLTF. Filled out from reference TRBV29-1 and TRBJ2-6, the complete variable domain reads SAVISQKPSRDICQRGTSLTIQCQVDSQVTMMFWYRQQPGQSLTLIATANQGSEATYESGFVIDKFPISRPNLTFSTLTVSNMSPEDSSIYLCSAMTGGDVLTFGAGSRLTVL.